The next 24 T cell receptor beta chains were all read from a single sample in a study of blood T cell repertoires in COVID-19. The assay was immunoSEQ multiplex PCR, and TCRdb's table has in-frame clones only and misses some. Here the sample spans 150,000 to 200,000 clones, approximately 80% being singletons. Material for sequencing was PBMCs or T cells enriched from blood (not recorded which). The receptors shown here come from a man between 50 and 59 years old who had recovered from COVID-19.

V is TRBV6-5 and J is TRBJ2-3; D gene unclear. The germline V gene has CDR1 MNHEY and CDR2 SVGAGI. Trimming pared 6 bases from V and 6 bases from J, leaving 10 bases between. This CDR3 has 12 amino acids. CDR3 DNA sequence: TGTGCCAGCAGCCTACTCGGGGATACGCAGTATTTT. Its translation: CASSLLGDTQYF.

The rearrangement links TRBV7-2 to TRBJ1-2; D is possibly TRBD1 (5 bases). CDR1 and CDR2 from the germline V gene are SGHTA and FQGNSA. V was shortened by 1 base and J by 4 bases, with 13 bases between the two germline ends. The CDR3 contains 15 residues. As DNA, the CDR3 is TGTGCCAGCAGCTTAGTTTTGGGGGGATCCTATGGCTACACCTTC. It translates to CASSLVLGGSYGYTF.

The chain combines TRBV28 with TRBJ2-4; unclear D gene. Germline V gene data show CDR1 as MDHEN and CDR2 as SYDVKM. Trimming cost V 9 bases and J 7 bases, with 10 bases left between them. CDR3 size: 11 residues. This CDR3 reads CASQLANIQYF. Written as DNA, the CDR3 is TGTGCCAGTCAACTCGCGAACATTCAGTACTTC.

V usage is TRBV5-6 and J usage is TRBJ2-7; D is undetermined. Trimming removed 0 bases from V and 7 bases from J, with 8 bases in between. The CDR3 has 12 residues. Germline V CDR1 and CDR2: SGHDT, YYEEEE. Here the CDR3 reads CASSLAPREQYF. The DNA for the CDR3 is TGTGCCAGCAGCTTGGCGCCGAGGGAGCAGTACTTC.

This chain links TRBV3-1 (or the pseudogene TRBV3-2) with TRBJ1-6; no clear D. This CDR3 is built from 15 residues. V lost 1 base to trimming and J lost 0 bases, with 4 bases between them. Per the germline V gene, CDR1 is LGHDT and CDR2 is YNNKEL (reference sequence). The CDR3 region is CASSQGPSYNSPLHF. For the CDR3, the DNA is TGTGCCAGCAGCCAAGGGCCCTCCTATAATTCACCCCTCCACTTT.

The rearrangement joins TRBV28 to TRBJ1-1, with TRBD1 matching 8 bases. Per germline, CDR1 MDHEN and CDR2 SYDVKM. This CDR3 spans 13 amino acids. V was clipped by 7 bases and J by 5 bases; unmatched bases: 6. The CDR3 DNA reads TGTGCCAGCACCTTCAGGGGGCATACTGAAGCTTTCTTT. This translates into CASTFRGHTEAFF.

The rearrangement uses TRBV28 and TRBJ1-2; 9 bases match TRBD1. V trimming: 4 bases; J trimming: 4 bases; junction bases outside the gene matches: 7. Germline V gene lookup returns CDR1 MDHEN and CDR2 SYDVKM. The length of the CDR3 is 15 residues. This CDR3 is CASSSTGTGIYGYTF. CDR3 DNA: TGTGCCAGCAGTTCAACCGGGACAGGGATCTATGGCTACACCTTC.

This clone was detected many times. The chain joins TRBV27 to TRBJ2-2; TRBD1 matches at 10 bases. The CDR3 has 17 residues. Germline values: CDR1 MNHEY, CDR2 SMNVEV (reference sequence). J gave up 5 bases and V 1 base, and 7 bases lay outside the gene matches. As DNA, the CDR3 is TGTGCCAGCAGTTTATATATGGGACAGGGGAGTACCGGGGAGCTGTTTTTT. Encoded protein: CASSLYMGQGSTGELFF.

The chain employs TRBV3-1 (or the pseudogene TRBV3-2) and TRBJ2-7, with 9 bases aligning to TRBD2. This CDR3 is built from 15 residues. In germline, CDR1 is LGHDT, CDR2 YNNKEL (reference sequence). The trim removed 3 bases at V and 5 bases at J, leaving 8 bases unmatched. The CDR3 bases are TGTGCCAGCAGCCAGCGATCTAGCGGGACAGACGAGCAGTACTTC. This gives the protein CASSQRSSGTDEQYF.

V is TRBV2 and J is TRBJ1-1, with TRBD1 matching 10 bases. The CDR3 spans 12 residues. V gave up 3 bases and J gave up 12 bases; unmatched junction bases: 4. Germline V gene lookup returns CDR1 SNHLY and CDR2 FYNNEI. The CDR3 DNA reads as TGTGCCAGCAGTGAGGGGACAGGGGTGACTTTCTTT. Translation gives CASSEGTGVTFF. The full variable domain, with the rest looked up from reference TRBV2 and TRBJ1-1, is EPEVTQTPSHQVTQMGQEVILRCVPISNHLYFYWYRQILGQKVEFLVSFYNNEISEKSEIFDDQFSVERPDGSNFTLKIRSTKLEDSAMYFCASSEGTGVTFFGQGTRLTVV.

This clone was counted between two and nine times. This chain connects TRBV2 to TRBJ1-5; D not resolved. Germline V gene sequence: CDR1 SNHLY, CDR2 FYNNEI. CDR3 length equals 15 residues. V lost 3 bases, J lost 2 bases, and 11 bases lay in between. Here the CDR3 reads CASSEGGIGNQPQHF. In DNA form, the CDR3 reads TGTGCCAGCAGTGAGGGAGGGATCGGCAATCAGCCCCAGCATTTT.

The chain employs TRBV28 and TRBJ1-2; D gene unclear. V dropped 3 bases and J dropped 2 bases, with 13 bases sitting between them. The CDR3 loop spans 15 amino acids. The germline gives CDR1 MDHEN, CDR2 SYDVKM. Here the CDR3 DNA reads TGTGCCAGCAGTTTTCTGTCCAGAACCAACTATGGCTACACCTTC. Its translation is CASSFLSRTNYGYTF.

The CDR3 nucleotides are TGTGCCAGCAGGACAATGAGGGGGCTGAGGGAAAAACTGTTTTTT. Amino acid sequence: CASRTMRGLREKLFF. The rearrangement uses TRBV28 and TRBJ1-4, with TRBD1 identical over 7 bases. The germline gives CDR1 MDHEN, CDR2 SYDVKM. Trimming took 6 bases from V and 8 from J; bases not matched to a gene: 12. The CDR3 is made up of 15 amino acids.

Only a few counts were recorded for this clone. V and J are TRBV28 and TRBJ2-1; weak D call: TRBD2 (5 bases). The germline CDR1 and CDR2 sequences are MDHEN and SYDVKM. Trimming removed 3 bases at V and 7 bases at J, with 19 bases between. The CDR3 runs 16 residues. The CDR3 loop reads CASSFLTIFGLNEQFF. The CDR3 DNA is TGTGCCAGCAGTTTTTTGACTATTTTCGGGCTAAATGAGCAGTTCTTC.

This chain uses TRBV28 with TRBJ1-4; TRBD1 agrees at 10 bases. The CDR3 contains 15 residues. Germline values: CDR1 MDHEN, CDR2 SYDVKM. With V trimmed by 5 bases and J by 10 bases, 10 bases remained unmatched. The CDR3 here is CASSPPGTGAGKLFF. The CDR3 DNA is TGTGCCAGCAGTCCACCCGGGACAGGGGCAGGAAAACTGTTTTTT.

This chain joins TRBV5-4 and TRBJ2-5; 10 bases map to TRBD1. Germline V CDR1 and CDR2: SGHNT, YYREEE (reference sequence). The CDR3 is made up of 15 amino acids. Trimming took 0 bases from V and 4 from J; bases not matched to a gene: 3. CDR3 sequence: CASSLGQGAGETQYF. The CDR3 nucleotides are TGTGCCAGCAGCTTGGGACAGGGGGCGGGAGAGACCCAGTACTTC.

The chain couples TRBV6-5 to TRBJ1-2, with D possibly being TRBD1 (5 bases). Germline V gene data show CDR1 as MNHEY and CDR2 as SVGAGI. This CDR3 is 15 amino acids long. V dropped 4 bases and J dropped 14 bases, with 26 bases sitting between them. In nucleotides, the CDR3 is TGTGCCAGCAGTTCCCCGGACTCATCCTCACCAGGGAGGACCTTC. As protein: CASSSPDSSSPGRTF.

The genes are TRBV2 and TRBJ2-7, with TRBD2 identical over 11 bases. V shed 6 bases, J shed 2 bases, and the junction held 3 bases outside the gene matches. The CDR3 sequence is 14 residues long. The germline V gene has CDR1 SNHLY and CDR2 FYNNEI. CDR3 nucleotides: TGTGCCAGCAGAGAACTAGCGGGGGCCTACGAGCAGTACTTC. It yields the protein CASRELAGAYEQYF.

This clone came up once. The chain carries TRBV20-1 and TRBJ2-7, with D maybe TRBD2 (6 bases). The germline V gene has CDR1 DFQATT and CDR2 SNEGSKA (reference sequence). The V end lost 6 bases, the J end lost 2 bases, and 8 bases lay between the germline ends. This CDR3 has 11 amino acids. The CDR3 DNA reads as TGCAGTGCCGGGGGTCCCTACGAGCAGTACTTC. Amino acid sequence: CSAGGPYEQYF.

This sequence joins TRBV19 and TRBJ1-2; 7 positions match TRBD1. The CDR3 sequence is 12 residues long. Trimming at V came to 4 bases and at J to 8 bases, leaving 4 bases not matched to a gene. Germline CDR1 and CDR2: LNHDA and SQIVND (reference sequence). DNA of the CDR3: TGTGCCAGTAGTAGGGGGACAGTCGGCTACACCTTC. Translation: CASSRGTVGYTF.

The chain has TRBV7-9 and TRBJ1-1, with 10 bases lining up with TRBD1. V shed 3 bases and J 5 bases; nucleotides not matched to a gene: 3. CDR1 is SEHNR, CDR2 FQNEAQ, per germline (reference sequence). There are 14 residues in the CDR3. Written as DNA, the CDR3 is TGTGCCAGCAGCTTGGGGACAGGGGTGACTGAAGCTTTCTTT. It specifies CASSLGTGVTEAFF. Full variable domain (outside the CDR3, taken from reference TRBV7-9 and TRBJ1-1): DTGVSQNPRHKITKRGQNVTFRCDPISEHNRLYWYRQTLGQGPEFLTYFQNEAQLEKSRLLSDRFSAERPKGSFSTLEIQRTEQGDSAMYLCASSLGTGVTEAFFGQGTRLTVV.

The sample holds a few counts of this clone. The CDR3 region is CASRPGGEETQYF. The CDR3 DNA is TGTGCCAGCAGGCCGGGGGGCGAAGAGACCCAGTACTTC. The J gene is TRBJ2-5, the V gene TRBV16; possibly TRBD2 for D (7 bases). This CDR3 contains 13 residues. CDR1 KGHSY and CDR2 FQNENV come from the germline V gene. V was cut by 6 bases and J by 3 bases, with 11 bases left in between.

The V and J genes are TRBV28 and TRBJ1-1; D may be TRBD1 (6 bases). V was trimmed by 9 bases and J by 0 bases, leaving 20 bases between them. This CDR3 region has 16 residues. The germline CDR1 and CDR2 sequences are MDHEN and SYDVKM. The CDR3 loop reads CASALGGALMNTEAFF. In DNA form, the CDR3 reads TGTGCCAGTGCCCTGGGGGGGGCTTTGATGAACACTGAAGCTTTCTTT.

V gene TRBV28 combines with J gene TRBJ2-6; D is uncertain. Trimming removed 6 bases at V and 3 bases at J, with 12 bases between. CDR1 and CDR2 (germline): MDHEN, SYDVKM. The length of the CDR3 is 15 residues. The CDR3 sequence: CASSFPTGGANVLTF. Written as DNA, the CDR3 is TGTGCCAGCAGCTTCCCCACCGGTGGGGCCAACGTCCTGACTTTC.